The source of this T cell receptor beta chain is a study of T-cell memory formation after mild COVID-19. This CDR3 has 12 residues. Trimming pared 4 bases from V and 4 bases from J, leaving 8 bases between. Per germline, CDR1 MNHEY and CDR2 SVGEGT. Study findings and constraints: Contracting clones from day 15 to 85 showed balanced CD4/CD8; later expanders favored CD4+. Pre-infection memory already had some responding clones, implying cross-reactive memory joined. Whether day 37 second-wave clones are SARS-CoV-2-specific was not confirmed.

This clonotype has at least ten counts. Its antigen remains unknown. Barcoded TCR alpha and TCR beta cDNA libraries with UMIs came from 5'RACE using constant-segment primers. TCRdb reprocessed the 5' RACE reads with MiXCR, giving one entry per CDR3 protein. Among about 620,000 distinct CDR3 sequences, about a sixth were seen once, and the ten largest hold around 13%. The rearrangement uses TRBV6-2 or TRBV6-3 and TRBJ2-7; D gene ambiguous. Sequences were obtained from PBMCs or a T cell subset sorted from them (not recorded which). This receptor was obtained from an adult woman who had mild COVID-19 (a few samples of this study predate the infection). Cell type and time point are not known. Here the CDR3 reads CASSWGGYEQYF. The CDR3 DNA reads TGTGCCAGCAGTTGGGGTGGATACGAGCAGTACTTC.